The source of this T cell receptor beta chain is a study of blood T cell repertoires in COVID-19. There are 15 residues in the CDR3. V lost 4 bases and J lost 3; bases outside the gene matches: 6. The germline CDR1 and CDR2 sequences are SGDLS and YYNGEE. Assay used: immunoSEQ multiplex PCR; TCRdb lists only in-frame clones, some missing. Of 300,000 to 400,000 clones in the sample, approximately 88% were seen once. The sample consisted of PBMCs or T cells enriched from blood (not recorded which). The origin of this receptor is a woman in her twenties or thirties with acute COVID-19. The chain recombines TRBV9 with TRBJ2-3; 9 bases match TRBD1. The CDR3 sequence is CASSPWDRETDTQYF. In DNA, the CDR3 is TGTGCCAGCAGCCCCTGGGACAGGGAAACAGATACGCAGTATTTT.